This T cell receptor beta chain was identified in a study of T-cell memory formation after mild COVID-19. Whole-study findings and limits: Within pre-infection memory, some responding clones were found, suggesting cross-reactive memory joined. Chiefly within CM and EM were the contracting CD4+ clones; CD8+ ones were within EMRA.

This clonotype appeared a few times. The antigen is unknown. The ends were cut back, 6 bases at V and 3 bases at J, with 8 bases in the middle. The germline gives CDR1 MNHNY, CDR2 SVGAGI (reference sequence). The CDR3 is made up of 12 amino acids. TCRdb passed the 5' RACE reads through MiXCR, listing each CDR3 protein once. This sample has some 270,000 distinct CDR3 sequences, with 15% found just once. The rearrangement joins TRBV6-6 to TRBJ1-1; D uncertain. Sequencing was carried out using PBMCs or a T cell subset sorted from them (not recorded which). The TCR was taken from an adult woman who had mild COVID-19 (a few samples of this study predate the infection). Cell type and time point are not known. The CDR3: CASSHQYTEAFF. Written as DNA, the CDR3 is TGTGCCAGCAGCCATCAGTACACTGAAGCTTTCTTT.